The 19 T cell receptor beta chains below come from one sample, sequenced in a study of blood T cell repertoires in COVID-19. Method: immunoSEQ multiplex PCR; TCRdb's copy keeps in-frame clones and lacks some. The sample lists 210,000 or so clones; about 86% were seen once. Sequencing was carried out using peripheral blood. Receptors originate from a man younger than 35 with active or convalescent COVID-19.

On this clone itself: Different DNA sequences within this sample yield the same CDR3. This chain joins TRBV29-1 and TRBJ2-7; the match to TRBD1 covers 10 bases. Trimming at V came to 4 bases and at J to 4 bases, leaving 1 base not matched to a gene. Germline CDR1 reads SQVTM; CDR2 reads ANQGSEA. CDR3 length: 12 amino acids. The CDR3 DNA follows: TGCAGCGTTGGACAGGGGGCGTACGAGCAGTACTTC. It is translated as CSVGQGAYEQYF.

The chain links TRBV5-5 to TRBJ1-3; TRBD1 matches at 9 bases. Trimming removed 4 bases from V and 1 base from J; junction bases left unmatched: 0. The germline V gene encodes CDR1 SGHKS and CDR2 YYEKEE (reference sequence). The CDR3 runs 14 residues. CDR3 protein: CASSGTGSGNTIYF. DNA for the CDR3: TGTGCCAGCAGCGGGACAGGGTCTGGAAACACCATATATTTT. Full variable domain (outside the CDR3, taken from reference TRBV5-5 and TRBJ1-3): DAGVTQSPTHLIKTRGQQVTLRCSPISGHKSVSWYQQVLGQGPQFIFQYYEKEERGRGNFPDRFSARQFPNYSSELNVNALLLGDSALYLCASSGTGSGNTIYFGEGSWLTVV.

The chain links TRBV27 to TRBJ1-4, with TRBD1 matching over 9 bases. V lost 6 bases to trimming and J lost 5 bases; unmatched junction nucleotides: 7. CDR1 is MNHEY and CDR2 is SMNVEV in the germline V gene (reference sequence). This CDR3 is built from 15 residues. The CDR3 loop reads CASSQGTGRNEKLFF. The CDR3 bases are TGTGCCAGCAGCCAAGGGACAGGGAGGAATGAAAAACTGTTTTTT.

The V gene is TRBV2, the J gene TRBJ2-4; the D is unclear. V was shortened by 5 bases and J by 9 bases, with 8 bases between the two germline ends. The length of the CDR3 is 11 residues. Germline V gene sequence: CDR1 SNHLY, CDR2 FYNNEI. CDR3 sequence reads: CASSSSGIQYF. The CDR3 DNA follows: TGTGCCAGCAGTTCCTCCGGCATTCAGTACTTC. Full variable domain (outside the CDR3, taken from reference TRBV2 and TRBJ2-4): EPEVTQTPSHQVTQMGQEVILRCVPISNHLYFYWYRQILGQKVEFLVSFYNNEISEKSEIFDDQFSVERPDGSNFTLKIRSTKLEDSAMYFCASSSSGIQYFGAGTRLSVL.

The DNA of the CDR3 is TGTGCCAGCAGTCCCCTCCCCGACAGCTACGAGCAGTACTTC. This codes for CASSPLPDSYEQYF. The J gene is TRBJ2-7, the V gene TRBV6-5; weak D call: TRBD1 (5 bases). This CDR3 spans 14 amino acids. V gave up 5 bases and J gave up 3 bases, with 14 bases separating them. The germline V gene encodes CDR1 MNHEY and CDR2 SVGAGI.

The CDR3 bases are TGTGCCAGCAGTTCGCAGGGGGCTCGATCACCCCTCCACTTT. Residues: CASSSQGARSPLHF. J is TRBJ1-6 and V is TRBV28, with TRBD1 matching 8 bases. The CDR3 loop spans 14 amino acids. The germline V gene has CDR1 MDHEN and CDR2 SYDVKM. The V and J ends lost 4 bases and 10 bases, in that order; junction bases with no gene match: 6. Drawing the rest from reference TRBV28 and TRBJ1-6, the complete variable domain is DVKVTQSSRYLVKRTGEKVFLECVQDMDHENMFWYRQDPGLGLRLIYFSYDVKMKEKGDIPEGYSVSREKKERFSLILESASTNQTSMYLCASSSQGARSPLHFGNGTRLTVT.

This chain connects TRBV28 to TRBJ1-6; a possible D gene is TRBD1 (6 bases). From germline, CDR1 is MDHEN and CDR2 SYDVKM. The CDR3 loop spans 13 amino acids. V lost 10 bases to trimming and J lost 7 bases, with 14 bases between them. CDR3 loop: CAIGQTINSPLHF. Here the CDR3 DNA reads TGTGCCATCGGACAGACTATCAATTCACCCCTCCACTTT.

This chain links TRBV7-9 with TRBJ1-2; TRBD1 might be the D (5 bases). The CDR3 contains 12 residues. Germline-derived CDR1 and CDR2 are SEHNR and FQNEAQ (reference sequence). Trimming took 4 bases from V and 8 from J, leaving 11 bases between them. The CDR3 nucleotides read TGTGCCAGCAGCTCGACAGCGGGCGGCTACACCTTC. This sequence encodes CASSSTAGGYTF.

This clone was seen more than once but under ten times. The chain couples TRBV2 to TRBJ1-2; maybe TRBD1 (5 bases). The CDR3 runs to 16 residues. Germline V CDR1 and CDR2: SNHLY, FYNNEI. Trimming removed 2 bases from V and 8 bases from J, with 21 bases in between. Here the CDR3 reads CASSERRGHKAGGYTF. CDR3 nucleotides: TGTGCCAGCAGTGAAAGAAGGGGCCATAAGGCTGGAGGCTACACCTTC. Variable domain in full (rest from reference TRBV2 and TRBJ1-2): EPEVTQTPSHQVTQMGQEVILRCVPISNHLYFYWYRQILGQKVEFLVSFYNNEISEKSEIFDDQFSVERPDGSNFTLKIRSTKLEDSAMYFCASSERRGHKAGGYTFGSGTRLTVV.

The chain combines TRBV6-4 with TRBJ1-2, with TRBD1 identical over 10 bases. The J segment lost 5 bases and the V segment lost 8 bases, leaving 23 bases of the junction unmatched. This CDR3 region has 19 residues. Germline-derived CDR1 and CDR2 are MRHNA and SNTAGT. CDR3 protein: CASRDSGTGALGARYGYTF. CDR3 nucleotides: TGTGCCAGCCGAGATTCCGGGACAGGGGCTTTGGGGGCCCGGTATGGCTACACCTTC.

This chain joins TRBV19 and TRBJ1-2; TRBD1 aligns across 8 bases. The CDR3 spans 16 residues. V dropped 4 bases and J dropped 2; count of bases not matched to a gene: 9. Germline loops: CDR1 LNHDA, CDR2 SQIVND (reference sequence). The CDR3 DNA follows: TGTGCCAGTAGTAGGCGAGACAGGGGCCTAAACTATGGCTACACCTTC. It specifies CASSRRDRGLNYGYTF.

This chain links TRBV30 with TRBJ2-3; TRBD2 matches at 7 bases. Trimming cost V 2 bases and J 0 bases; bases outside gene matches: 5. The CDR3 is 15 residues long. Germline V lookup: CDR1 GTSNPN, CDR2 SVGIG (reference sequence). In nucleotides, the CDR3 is TGTGCCTGGAGTCCCAGCGGGGCTAGCACAGATACGCAGTATTTT. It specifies CAWSPSGASTDTQYF.

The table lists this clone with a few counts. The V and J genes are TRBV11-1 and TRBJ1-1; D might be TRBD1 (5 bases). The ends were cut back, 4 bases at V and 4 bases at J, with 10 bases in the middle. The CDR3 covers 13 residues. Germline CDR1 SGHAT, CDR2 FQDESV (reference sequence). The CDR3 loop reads CASSSTQGTEAFF. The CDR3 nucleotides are TGTGCCAGCAGCTCCACCCAGGGCACTGAAGCTTTCTTT.

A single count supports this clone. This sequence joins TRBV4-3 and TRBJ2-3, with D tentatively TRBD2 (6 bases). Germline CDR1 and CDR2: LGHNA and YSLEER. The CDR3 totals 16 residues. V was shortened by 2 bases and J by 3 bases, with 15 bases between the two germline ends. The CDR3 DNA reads TGCGCCAGCAGCCAAACCGGGACTGGGAGGACAGATACGCAGTATTTT. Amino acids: CASSQTGTGRTDTQYF.

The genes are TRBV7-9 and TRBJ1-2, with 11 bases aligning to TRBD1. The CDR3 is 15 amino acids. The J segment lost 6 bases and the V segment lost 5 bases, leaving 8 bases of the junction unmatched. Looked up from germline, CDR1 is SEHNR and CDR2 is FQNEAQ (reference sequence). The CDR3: CASSPRTGGVHGYTF. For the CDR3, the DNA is TGTGCCAGCAGCCCCCGGACAGGGGGCGTTCATGGCTACACCTTC.

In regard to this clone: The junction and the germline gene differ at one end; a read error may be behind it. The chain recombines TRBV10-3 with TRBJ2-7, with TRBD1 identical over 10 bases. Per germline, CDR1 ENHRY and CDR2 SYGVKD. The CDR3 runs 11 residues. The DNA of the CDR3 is TGTGCCATCAGTGATAGACAGGGGGCTTTCTTC. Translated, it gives CAISDRQGAFF.

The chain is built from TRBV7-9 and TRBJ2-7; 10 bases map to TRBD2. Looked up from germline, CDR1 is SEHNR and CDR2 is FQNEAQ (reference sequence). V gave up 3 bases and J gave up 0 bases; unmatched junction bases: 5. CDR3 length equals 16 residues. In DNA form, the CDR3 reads TGTGCCAGCAGCTTGGGGACTAGCGCGATCTCCTACGAGCAGTACTTC. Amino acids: CASSLGTSAISYEQYF.

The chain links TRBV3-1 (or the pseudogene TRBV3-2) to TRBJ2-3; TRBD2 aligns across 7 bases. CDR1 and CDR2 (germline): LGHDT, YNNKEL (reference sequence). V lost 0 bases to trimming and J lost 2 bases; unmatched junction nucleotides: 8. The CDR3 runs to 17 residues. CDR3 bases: TGTGCCAGCAGCCAAGATTTCCCGGGACTACCCACAGATACGCAGTATTTT. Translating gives CASSQDFPGLPTDTQYF.

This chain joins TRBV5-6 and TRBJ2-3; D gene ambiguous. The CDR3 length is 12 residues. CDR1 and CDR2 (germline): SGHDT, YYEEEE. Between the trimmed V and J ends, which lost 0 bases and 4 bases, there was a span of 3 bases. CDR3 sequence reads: CASSLVADTQYF. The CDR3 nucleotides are TGTGCCAGCAGCTTGGTCGCAGATACGCAGTATTTT.